This TCR beta chain was sequenced for a study of T cells in tuberculosis. The protocol was immunoSEQ multiplex PCR, while the TCRdb copy is restricted to in-frame clones and leaves out a portion. The profile covers roughly 31,000 clones, with roughly 86% appearing a single time and about 5% taken by the ten largest. CDR1 and CDR2 from the germline V gene are SEHNR and FQNEAQ (reference sequence). The CDR3 contains 16 residues. Trimming removed 1 base from V and 2 bases from J, with 12 bases in between. As for time point: new active TB diagnosis, blood taken before or within 7 days of starting treatment.

The sample here was PBMCs, taken at tuberculosis diagnosis. This TCR derives from an adult with tuberculosis. The V gene is TRBV7-9, the J gene TRBJ1-5, with unresolved D. DNA of the CDR3: TGTGCCAGCAGCTTAGATTCCGGAGTGGGCAATCAGCCCCAGCATTTT. It specifies CASSLDSGVGNQPQHF.